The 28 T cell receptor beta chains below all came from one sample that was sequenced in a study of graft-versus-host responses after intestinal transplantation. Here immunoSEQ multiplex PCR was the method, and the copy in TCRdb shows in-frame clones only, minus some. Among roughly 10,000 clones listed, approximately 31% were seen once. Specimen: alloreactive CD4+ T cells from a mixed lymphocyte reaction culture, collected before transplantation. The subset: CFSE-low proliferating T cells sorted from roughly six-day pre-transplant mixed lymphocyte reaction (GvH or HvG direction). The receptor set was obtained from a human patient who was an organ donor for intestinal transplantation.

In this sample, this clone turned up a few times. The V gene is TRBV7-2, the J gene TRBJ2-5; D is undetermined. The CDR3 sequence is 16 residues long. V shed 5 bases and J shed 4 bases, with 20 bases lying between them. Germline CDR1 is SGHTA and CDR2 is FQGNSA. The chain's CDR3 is CASSRGTPEMIETQYF. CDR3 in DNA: TGTGCCAGCAGCCGAGGAACACCCGAAATGATAGAGACCCAGTACTTC.

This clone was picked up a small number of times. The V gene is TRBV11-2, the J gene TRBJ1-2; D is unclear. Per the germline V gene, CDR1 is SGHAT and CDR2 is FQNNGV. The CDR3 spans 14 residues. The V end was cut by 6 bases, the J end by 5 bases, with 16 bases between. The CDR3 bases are TGTGCCAGCAGACCTGATTACAGCGAGTATGGCTACACCTTC. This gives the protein CASRPDYSEYGYTF. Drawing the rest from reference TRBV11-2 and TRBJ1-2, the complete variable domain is EAGVAQSPRYKIIEKRQSVAFWCNPISGHATLYWYQQILGQGPKLLIQFQNNGVVDDSQLPKDRFSAERLKGVDSTLKIQPAKLEDSAVYLCASRPDYSEYGYTFGSGTRLTVV.

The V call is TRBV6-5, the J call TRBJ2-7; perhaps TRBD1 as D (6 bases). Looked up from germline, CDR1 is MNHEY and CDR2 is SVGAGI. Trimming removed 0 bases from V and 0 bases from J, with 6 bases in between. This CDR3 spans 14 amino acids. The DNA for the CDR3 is TGTGCCAGCAGTTACTCGGGACACTCCTACGAGCAGTACTTC. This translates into CASSYSGHSYEQYF.

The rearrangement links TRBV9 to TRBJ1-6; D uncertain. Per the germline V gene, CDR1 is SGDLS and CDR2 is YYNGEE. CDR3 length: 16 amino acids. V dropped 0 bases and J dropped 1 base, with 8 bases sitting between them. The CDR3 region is CASSVAAGSYNSPLHF. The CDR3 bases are TGTGCCAGCAGCGTAGCAGCAGGTTCCTATAATTCACCCCTCCACTTT.

CDR3 coding DNA: TGCGCCAGCAGCTTCTCGCGGATATCCTACGAGCAGTACTTC. Translated: CASSFSRISYEQYF. The rearrangement uses TRBV5-1 and TRBJ2-7; D not resolved. The V and J ends lost 2 bases and 1 base respectively, with 10 bases between them. This CDR3 has 14 residues. CDR1 is SGHRS and CDR2 is YFSETQ in the germline V gene.

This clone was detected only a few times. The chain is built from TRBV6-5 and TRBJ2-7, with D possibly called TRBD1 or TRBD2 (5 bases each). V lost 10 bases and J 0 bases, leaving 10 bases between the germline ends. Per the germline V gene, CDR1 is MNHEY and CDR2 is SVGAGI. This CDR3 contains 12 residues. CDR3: CAIKGPSYEQYF. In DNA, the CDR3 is TGTGCCATAAAGGGACCCTCCTACGAGCAGTACTTC.

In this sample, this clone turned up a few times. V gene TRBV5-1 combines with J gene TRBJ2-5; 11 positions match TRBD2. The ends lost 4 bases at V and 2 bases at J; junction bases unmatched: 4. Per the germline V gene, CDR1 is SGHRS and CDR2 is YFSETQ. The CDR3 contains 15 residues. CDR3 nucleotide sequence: TGCGCCAGCAGCCTACTAGCGGGGGAGCAAGAGACCCAGTACTTC. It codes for CASSLLAGEQETQYF.

As DNA, the CDR3 is TGTGCCAGCAGTGCTTTAGGACAGGGAAATTCACCCCTCCACTTT. As protein: CASSALGQGNSPLHF. V gene TRBV2 combines with J gene TRBJ1-6; 8 bases map to TRBD1. This CDR3 has 15 amino acids. The junction had 6 bases not matched to a gene; V was cut back by 4 bases and J by 7 bases. The germline CDR1 and CDR2 sequences are SNHLY and FYNNEI.

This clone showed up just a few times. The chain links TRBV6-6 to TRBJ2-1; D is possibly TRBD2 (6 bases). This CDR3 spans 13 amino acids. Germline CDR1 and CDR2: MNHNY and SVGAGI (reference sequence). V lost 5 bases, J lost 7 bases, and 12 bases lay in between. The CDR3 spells CASSRLVGNEQFF. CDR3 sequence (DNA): TGTGCCAGCAGTAGACTAGTAGGAAATGAGCAGTTCTTC.

The CDR3: CAISEQRTSESQYF. Written as DNA, the CDR3 is TGTGCCATCAGTGAACAGAGGACTAGCGAATCCCAGTACTTC. V gene TRBV10-3 combines with J gene TRBJ2-5; 9 nucleotides agree with TRBD2. J gave up 9 bases and V 3 bases, and 8 bases lay outside the gene matches. Looked up from germline, CDR1 is ENHRY and CDR2 is SYGVKD. The CDR3 is 14 amino acids.

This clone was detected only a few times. For the CDR3, the DNA is TGTGCCATCACTAGGGACGGAGCGAACACCGGGGAGCTGTTTTTT. Translated, it gives CAITRDGANTGELFF. The chain recombines TRBV10-3 with TRBJ2-2; D possibly uses TRBD1 or TRBD2 (5 bases each). This CDR3 has 15 amino acids. Germline CDR1 is ENHRY and CDR2 is SYGVKD. Trimming pared 7 bases from V and 0 bases from J, leaving 12 bases between.

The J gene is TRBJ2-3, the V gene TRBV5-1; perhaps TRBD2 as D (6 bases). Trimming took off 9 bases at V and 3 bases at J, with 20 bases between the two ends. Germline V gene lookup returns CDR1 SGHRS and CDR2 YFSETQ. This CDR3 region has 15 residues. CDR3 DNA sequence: TGCGCCACCCGGGCGGGCGGGGAGTTTACAGATACGCAGTATTTT. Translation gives CATRAGGEFTDTQYF. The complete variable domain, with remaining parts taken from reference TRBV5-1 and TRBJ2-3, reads KAGVTQTPRYLIKTRGQQVTLSCSPISGHRSVSWYQQTPGQGLQFLFEYFSETQRNKGNFPGRFSGRQFSNSRSEMNVSTLELGDSALYLCATRAGGEFTDTQYFGPGTRLTVL.

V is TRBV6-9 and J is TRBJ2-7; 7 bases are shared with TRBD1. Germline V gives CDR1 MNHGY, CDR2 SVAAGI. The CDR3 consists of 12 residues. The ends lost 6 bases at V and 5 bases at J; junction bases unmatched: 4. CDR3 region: CASRTGFHEQYF. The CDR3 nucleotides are TGTGCCAGCAGGACAGGGTTCCACGAGCAGTACTTC.

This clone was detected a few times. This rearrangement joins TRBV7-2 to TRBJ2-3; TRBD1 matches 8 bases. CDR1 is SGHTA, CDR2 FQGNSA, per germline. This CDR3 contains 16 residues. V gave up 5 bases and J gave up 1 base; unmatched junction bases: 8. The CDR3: CASSVLGQGGTDTQYF. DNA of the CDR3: TGTGCCAGCAGCGTCCTTGGACAGGGAGGCACAGATACGCAGTATTTT.

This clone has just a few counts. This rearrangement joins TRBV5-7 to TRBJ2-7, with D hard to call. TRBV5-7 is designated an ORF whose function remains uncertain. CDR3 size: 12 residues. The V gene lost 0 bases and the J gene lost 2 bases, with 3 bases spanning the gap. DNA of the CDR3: TGTGCCAGCAGCTTGGACACCTACGAGCAGTACTTC. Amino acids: CASSLDTYEQYF.

CDR3 DNA: TGTGCCAGCAGCGAACGGCGGGGGGGAGAGACCCAGTACTTC. Translating gives CASSERRGGETQYF. V usage is TRBV9 and J usage is TRBJ2-5; 9 bases agree with TRBD2. V lost 3 bases to trimming and J lost 4 bases; unmatched junction nucleotides: 4. Germline V lookup: CDR1 SGDLS, CDR2 YYNGEE. CDR3 length: 14 residues. Supplemented by reference TRBV9 and TRBJ2-5, the full variable domain reads DSGVTQTPKHLITATGQRVTLRCSPRSGDLSVYWYQQSLDQGLQFLIQYYNGEERAKGNILERFSAQQFPDLHSELNLSSLELGDSALYFCASSERRGGETQYFGPGTRLLVL.

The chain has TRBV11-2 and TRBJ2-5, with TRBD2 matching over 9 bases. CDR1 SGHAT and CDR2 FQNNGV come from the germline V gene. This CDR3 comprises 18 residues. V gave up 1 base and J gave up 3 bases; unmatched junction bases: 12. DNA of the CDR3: TGTGCCAGCAGCTTAGGCTTTCCTAGCGGGAATTCAAAAGAGACCCAGTACTTC. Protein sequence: CASSLGFPSGNSKETQYF.

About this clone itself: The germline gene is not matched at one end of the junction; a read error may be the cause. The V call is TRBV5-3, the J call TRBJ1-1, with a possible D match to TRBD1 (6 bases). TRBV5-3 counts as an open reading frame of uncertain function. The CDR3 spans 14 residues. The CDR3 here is CASSLAVGGVEAFF. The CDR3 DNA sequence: TGTGCCAGCAGCTTGGCCGTGGGGGGCGTTGAAGCTTTCTTT.

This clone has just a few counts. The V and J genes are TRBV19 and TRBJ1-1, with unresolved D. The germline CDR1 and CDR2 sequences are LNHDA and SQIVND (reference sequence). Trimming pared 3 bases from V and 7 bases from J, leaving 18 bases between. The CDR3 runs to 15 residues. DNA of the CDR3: TGTGCCAGTAGTATCATTGGGCTCTCGAATGGTGAAGCTTTCTTT. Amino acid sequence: CASSIIGLSNGEAFF.

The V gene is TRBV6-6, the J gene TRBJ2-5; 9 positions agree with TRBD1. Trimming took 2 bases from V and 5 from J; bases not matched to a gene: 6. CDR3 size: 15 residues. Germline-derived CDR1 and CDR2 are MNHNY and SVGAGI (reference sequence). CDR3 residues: CASSYRDREGETQYF. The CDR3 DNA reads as TGTGCCAGCAGTTACCGGGACAGGGAGGGTGAGACCCAGTACTTC.

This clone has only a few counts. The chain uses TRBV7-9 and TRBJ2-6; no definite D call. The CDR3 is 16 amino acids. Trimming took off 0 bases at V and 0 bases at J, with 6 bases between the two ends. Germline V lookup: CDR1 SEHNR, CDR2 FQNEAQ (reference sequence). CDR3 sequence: CASSLAEISGANVLTF. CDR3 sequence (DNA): TGTGCCAGCAGCTTAGCGGAGATCTCTGGGGCCAACGTCCTGACTTTC.

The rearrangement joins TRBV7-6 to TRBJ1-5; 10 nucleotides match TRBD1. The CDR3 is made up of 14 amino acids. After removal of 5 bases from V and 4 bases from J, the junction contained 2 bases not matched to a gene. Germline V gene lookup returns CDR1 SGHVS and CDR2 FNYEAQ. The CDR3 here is CASSKGQGNQPQHF. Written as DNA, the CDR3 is TGTGCCAGCAGCAAGGGACAGGGGAATCAGCCCCAGCATTTT.

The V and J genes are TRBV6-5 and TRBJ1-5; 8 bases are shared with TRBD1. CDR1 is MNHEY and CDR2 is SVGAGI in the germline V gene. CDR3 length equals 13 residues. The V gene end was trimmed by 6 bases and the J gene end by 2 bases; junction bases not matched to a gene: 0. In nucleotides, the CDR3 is TGTGCCAGCAGGGGACAGGGCAATCAGCCCCAGCATTTT. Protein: CASRGQGNQPQHF.

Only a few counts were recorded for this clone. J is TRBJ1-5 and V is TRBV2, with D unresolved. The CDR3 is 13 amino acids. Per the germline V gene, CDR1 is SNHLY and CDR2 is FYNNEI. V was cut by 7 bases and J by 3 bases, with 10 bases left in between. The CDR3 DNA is TGTGCCAGCACCCCGCTCGTCAATCAGCCCCAGCATTTT. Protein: CASTPLVNQPQHF. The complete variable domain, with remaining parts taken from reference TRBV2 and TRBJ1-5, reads EPEVTQTPSHQVTQMGQEVILRCVPISNHLYFYWYRQILGQKVEFLVSFYNNEISEKSEIFDDQFSVERPDGSNFTLKIRSTKLEDSAMYFCASTPLVNQPQHFGDGTRLSIL.

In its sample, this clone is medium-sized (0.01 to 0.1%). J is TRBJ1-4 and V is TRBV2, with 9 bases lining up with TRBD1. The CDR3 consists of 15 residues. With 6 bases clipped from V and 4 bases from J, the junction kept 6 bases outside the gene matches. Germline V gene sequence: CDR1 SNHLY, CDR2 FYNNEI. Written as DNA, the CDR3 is TGTGCCAGCAGAGAACAGGGGGCACGTAATGAAAAACTGTTTTTT. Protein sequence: CASREQGARNEKLFF.

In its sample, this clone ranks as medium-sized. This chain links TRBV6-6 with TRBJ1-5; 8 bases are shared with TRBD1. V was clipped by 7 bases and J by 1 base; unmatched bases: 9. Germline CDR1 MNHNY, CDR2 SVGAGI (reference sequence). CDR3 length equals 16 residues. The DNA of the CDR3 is TGTGCCAGCACCTTATCCGGACAGGGCAGCAATCAGCCCCAGCATTTT. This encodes CASTLSGQGSNQPQHF.

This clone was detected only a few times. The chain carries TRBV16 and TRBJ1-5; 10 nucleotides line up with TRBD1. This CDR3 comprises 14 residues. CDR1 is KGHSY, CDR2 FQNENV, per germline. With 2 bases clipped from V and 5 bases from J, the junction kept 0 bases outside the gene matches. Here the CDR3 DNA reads TGTGCCAGCAGCCAAGACAGGGGGCATCAGCCCCAGCATTTT. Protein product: CASSQDRGHQPQHF.

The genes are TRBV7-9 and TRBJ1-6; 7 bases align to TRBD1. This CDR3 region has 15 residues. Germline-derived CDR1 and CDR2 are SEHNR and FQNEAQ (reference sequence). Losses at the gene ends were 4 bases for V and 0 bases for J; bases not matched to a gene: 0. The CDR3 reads CASSWDSSYNSPLHF. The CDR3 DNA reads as TGTGCCAGCAGCTGGGACAGCTCCTATAATTCACCCCTCCACTTT.